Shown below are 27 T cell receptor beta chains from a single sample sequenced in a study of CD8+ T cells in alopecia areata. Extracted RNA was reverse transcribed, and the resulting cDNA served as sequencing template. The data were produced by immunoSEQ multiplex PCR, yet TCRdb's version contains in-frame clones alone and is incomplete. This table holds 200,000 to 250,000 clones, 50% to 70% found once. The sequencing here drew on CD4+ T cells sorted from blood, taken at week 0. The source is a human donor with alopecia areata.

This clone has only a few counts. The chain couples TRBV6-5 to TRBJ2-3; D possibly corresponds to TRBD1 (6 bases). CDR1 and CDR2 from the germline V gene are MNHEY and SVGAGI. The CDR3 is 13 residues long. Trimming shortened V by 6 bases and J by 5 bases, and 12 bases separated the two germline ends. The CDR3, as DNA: TGTGCCAGCAGGCTAGGGGGACGAGATACGCAGTATTTT. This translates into CASRLGGRDTQYF.

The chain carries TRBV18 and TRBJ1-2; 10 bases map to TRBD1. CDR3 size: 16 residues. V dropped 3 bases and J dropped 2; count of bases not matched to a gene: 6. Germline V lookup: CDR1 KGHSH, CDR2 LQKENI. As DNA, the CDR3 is TGTGCCAGCTCACCTGGACGGACAGGGGGAAACTATGGCTACACCTTC. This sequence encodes CASSPGRTGGNYGYTF.

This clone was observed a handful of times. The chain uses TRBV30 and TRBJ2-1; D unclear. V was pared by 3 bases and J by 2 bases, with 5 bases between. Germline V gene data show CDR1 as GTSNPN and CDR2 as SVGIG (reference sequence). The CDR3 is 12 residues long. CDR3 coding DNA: TGTGCCTGGAGCGGTACCTACAATGAGCAGTTCTTC. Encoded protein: CAWSGTYNEQFF.

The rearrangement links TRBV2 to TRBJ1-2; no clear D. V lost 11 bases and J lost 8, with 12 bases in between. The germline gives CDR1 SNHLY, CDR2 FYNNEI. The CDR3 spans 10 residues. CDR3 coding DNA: TGTGCCCTACAAGGGCCCGGCTACACCTTC. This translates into CALQGPGYTF.

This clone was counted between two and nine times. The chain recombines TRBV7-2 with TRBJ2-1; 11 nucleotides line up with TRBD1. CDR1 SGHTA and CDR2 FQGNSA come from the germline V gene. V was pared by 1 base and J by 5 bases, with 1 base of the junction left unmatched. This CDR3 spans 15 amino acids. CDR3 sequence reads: CASSLGTGGHNEQFF. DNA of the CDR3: TGTGCCAGCAGCTTAGGGACAGGGGGCCACAATGAGCAGTTCTTC.

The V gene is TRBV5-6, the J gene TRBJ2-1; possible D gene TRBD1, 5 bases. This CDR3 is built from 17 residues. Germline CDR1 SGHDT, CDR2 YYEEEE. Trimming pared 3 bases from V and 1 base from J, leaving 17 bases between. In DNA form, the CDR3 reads TGTGCCAGCAGCTCATTTTGGGTAGCAGGGTCCTACAATGAGCAGTTCTTC. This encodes CASSSFWVAGSYNEQFF.

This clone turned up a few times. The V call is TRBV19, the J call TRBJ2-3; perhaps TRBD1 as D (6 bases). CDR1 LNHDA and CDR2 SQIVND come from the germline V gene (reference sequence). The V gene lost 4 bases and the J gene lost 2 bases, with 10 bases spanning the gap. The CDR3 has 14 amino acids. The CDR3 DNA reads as TGTGCCAGTAGTAGGACAGAGTTCACAGATACGCAGTATTTT. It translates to CASSRTEFTDTQYF.

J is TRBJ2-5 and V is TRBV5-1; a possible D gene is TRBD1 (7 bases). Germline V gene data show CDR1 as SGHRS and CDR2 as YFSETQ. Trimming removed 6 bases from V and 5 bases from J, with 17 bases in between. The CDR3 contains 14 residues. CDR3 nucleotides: TGCGCCAGCACCCCCGGACAGGCGGGGGAGACCCAGTACTTC. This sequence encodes CASTPGQAGETQYF.

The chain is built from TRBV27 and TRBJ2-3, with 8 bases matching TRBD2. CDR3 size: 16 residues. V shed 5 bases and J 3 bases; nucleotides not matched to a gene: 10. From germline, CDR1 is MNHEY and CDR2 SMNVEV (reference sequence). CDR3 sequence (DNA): TGTGCCAGCAGTCCGTACGGGAGGGGTGGAACAGATACGCAGTATTTT. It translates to CASSPYGRGGTDTQYF.

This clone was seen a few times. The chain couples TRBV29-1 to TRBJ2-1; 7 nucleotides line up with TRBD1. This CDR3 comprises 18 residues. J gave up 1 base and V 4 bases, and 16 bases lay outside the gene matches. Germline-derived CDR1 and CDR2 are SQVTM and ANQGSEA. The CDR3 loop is CSVARRDRVFSSYNEQFF. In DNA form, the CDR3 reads TGCAGCGTTGCTAGGAGAGACAGGGTGTTTAGTTCCTACAATGAGCAGTTCTTC.

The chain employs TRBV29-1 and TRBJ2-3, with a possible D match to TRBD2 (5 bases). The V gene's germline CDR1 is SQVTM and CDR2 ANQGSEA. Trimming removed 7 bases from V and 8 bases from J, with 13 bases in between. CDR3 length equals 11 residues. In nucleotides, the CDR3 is TGCAGCGCACCGTTCGGAGGTACGCAGTATTTT. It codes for CSAPFGGTQYF.

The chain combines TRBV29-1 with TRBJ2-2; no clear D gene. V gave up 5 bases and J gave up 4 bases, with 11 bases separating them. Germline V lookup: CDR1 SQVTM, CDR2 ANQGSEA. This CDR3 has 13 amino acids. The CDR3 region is CSVQLGSTGELFF. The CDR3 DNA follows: TGCAGCGTTCAGCTGGGAAGCACCGGGGAGCTGTTTTTT.

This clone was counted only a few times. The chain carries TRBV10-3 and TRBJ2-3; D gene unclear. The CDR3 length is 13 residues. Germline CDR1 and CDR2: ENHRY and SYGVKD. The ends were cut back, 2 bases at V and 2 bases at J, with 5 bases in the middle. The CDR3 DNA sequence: TGTGCCATCAGTGAGGGTGACACAGATACGCAGTATTTT. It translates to CAISEGDTDTQYF.

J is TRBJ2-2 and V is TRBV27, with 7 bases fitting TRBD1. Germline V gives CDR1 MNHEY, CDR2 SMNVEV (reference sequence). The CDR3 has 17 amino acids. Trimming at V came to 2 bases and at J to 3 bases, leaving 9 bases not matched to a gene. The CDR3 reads CASSLSRGRTDTGELFF. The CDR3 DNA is TGTGCCAGCAGTTTAAGTAGGGGGCGAACGGACACCGGGGAGCTGTTTTTT.

The CDR3 loop is CASSEALITDTQYF. CDR3 sequence (DNA): TGCGCCAGCAGCGAGGCACTTATCACAGATACGCAGTATTTT. This rearrangement joins TRBV5-1 to TRBJ2-3; D remains unclear. Germline loops: CDR1 SGHRS, CDR2 YFSETQ. The V end was cut by 4 bases, the J end by 2 bases, with 11 bases between. This CDR3 is built from 14 residues.

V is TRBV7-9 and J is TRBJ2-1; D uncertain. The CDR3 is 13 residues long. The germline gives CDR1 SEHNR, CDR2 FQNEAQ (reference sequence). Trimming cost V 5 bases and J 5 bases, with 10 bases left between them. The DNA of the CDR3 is TGTGCCAGCAGCCCTCTTCCCCACAATGAGCAGTTCTTC. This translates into CASSPLPHNEQFF.

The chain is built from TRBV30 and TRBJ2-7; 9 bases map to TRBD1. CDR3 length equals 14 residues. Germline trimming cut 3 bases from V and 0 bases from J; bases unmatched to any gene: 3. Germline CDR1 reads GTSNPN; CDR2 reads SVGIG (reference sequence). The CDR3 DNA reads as TGTGCCTGGAGCGGACAGGGGAGCTCCTACGAGCAGTACTTC. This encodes CAWSGQGSSYEQYF.

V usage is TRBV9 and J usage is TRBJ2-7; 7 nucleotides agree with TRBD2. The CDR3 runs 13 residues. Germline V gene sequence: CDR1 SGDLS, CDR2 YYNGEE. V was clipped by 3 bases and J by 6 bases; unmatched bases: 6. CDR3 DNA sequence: TGTGCCAGCAGCGCACCCGGGGGGAGCGAGCAGTACTTC. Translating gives CASSAPGGSEQYF.

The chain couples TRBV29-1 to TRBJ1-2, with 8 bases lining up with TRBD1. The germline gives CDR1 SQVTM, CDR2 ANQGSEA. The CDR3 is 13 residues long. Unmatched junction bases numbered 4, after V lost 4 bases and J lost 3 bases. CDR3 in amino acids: CSVGQGTDYGYTF. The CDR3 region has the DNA TGCAGCGTTGGACAGGGGACGGACTATGGCTACACCTTC.

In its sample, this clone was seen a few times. The CDR3 DNA reads TGTGCCAGCAGCCCTCGGACTAGTCAGTACTTC. Its translation is CASSPRTSQYF. This sequence joins TRBV7-2 and TRBJ2-5; TRBD2 matches 7 bases. CDR1 is SGHTA and CDR2 is FQGNSA in the germline V gene. The CDR3 has 11 amino acids. J gave up 11 bases and V 5 bases, and 5 bases lay outside the gene matches.

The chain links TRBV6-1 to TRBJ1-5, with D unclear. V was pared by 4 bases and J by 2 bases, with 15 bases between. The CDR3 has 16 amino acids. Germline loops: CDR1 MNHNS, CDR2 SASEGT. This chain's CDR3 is CASSVGLRSGNQPQHF. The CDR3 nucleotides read TGTGCCAGCAGTGTAGGATTACGTTCGGGCAATCAGCCCCAGCATTTT.

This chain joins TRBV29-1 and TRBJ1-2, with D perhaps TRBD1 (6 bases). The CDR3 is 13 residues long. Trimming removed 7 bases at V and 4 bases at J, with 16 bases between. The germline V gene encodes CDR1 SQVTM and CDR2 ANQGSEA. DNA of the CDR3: TGCAGCGCCGGACCTACAGGGCGCTATGGCTACACCTTC. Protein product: CSAGPTGRYGYTF.

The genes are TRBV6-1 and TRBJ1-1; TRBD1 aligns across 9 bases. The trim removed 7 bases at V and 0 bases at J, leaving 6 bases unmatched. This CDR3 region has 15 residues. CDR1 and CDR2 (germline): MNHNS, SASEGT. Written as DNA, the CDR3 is TGTGCCAGCAAACCGGGACAGGGATTGAACACTGAAGCTTTCTTT. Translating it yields CASKPGQGLNTEAFF.

For the CDR3, the DNA is TGTGCCAGTAGTCAATCCGGGACAGGGGATTGCGAGCAGTACTTC. Its translation is CASSQSGTGDCEQYF. The chain is built from TRBV19 and TRBJ2-7, with TRBD1 matching over 10 bases. From germline, CDR1 is LNHDA and CDR2 SQIVND (reference sequence). The CDR3 extends over 15 amino acids. V lost 5 bases, J lost 6 bases, and 10 bases stayed unmatched.

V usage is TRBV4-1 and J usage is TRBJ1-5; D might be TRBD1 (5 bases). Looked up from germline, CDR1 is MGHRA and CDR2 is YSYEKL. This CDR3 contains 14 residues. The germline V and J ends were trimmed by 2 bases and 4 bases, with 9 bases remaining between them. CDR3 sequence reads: CASSQTGLNQPQHF. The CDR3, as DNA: TGCGCCAGCAGCCAAACGGGACTGAATCAGCCCCAGCATTTT.

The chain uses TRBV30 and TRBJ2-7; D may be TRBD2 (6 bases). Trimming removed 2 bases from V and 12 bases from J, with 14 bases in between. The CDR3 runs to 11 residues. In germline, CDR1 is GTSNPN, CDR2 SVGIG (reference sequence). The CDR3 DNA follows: TGTGCCTGGAGTATTAGCGGCCCAAGGTACTTC. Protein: CAWSISGPRYF.

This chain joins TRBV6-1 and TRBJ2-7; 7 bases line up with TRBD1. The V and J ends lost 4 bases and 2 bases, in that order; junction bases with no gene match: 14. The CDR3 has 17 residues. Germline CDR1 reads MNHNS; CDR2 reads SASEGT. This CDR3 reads CASSGSRKDRTPYEQYF. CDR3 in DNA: TGTGCCAGCAGTGGGTCCAGGAAGGACAGGACCCCCTACGAGCAGTACTTC.